The rows below give T cell receptor beta chains drawn from one sample of a study of T cell clonotyping in hematopoietic cell transplantation. TCRdb's table, derived via immunoSEQ multiplex PCR, lists solely in-frame clones and lacks some. The table includes 26,000 or so clones, nearly 97% detected once. The source material was peripheral blood mononuclear cells. These receptors were taken from a man in his fifties or sixties in good health. Some clones in this sample may be carry-over from other donors' samples. CDR3s include the opening cysteine and the closing phenylalanine or tryptophan. D genes are given only for firm matches. Only some rows state a clone size, as once, few, many or a class for expanded clones.

j_call: TRBJ2-5
clone_size: -
d_call: TRBD2
v_call: TRBV19
cdr3_aa: CASSMVRGGLQETQYF
cdr3_nt: TGTGCCAGTAGTATGGTCCGCGGGGGGCTTCAAGAGACCCAGTACTTC

j_call: TRBJ1-2
clone_size: -
d_call: -
v_call: TRBV27
cdr3_aa: CASSSPSNYGYTF
cdr3_nt: TGTGCCAGCAGTTCCCCATCGAACTATGGCTACACCTTC

j_call: TRBJ2-7
clone_size: -
d_call: TRBD2
v_call: TRBV7-2
cdr3_aa: CASSLGLAGGYEQYF
cdr3_nt: TGTGCCAGCAGCTTAGGGCTAGCGGGGGGGTACGAGCAGTACTTC

j_call: TRBJ2-7
clone_size: -
d_call: -
v_call: TRBV7-2
cdr3_aa: CASSSFEGSYEQYF
cdr3_nt: TGTGCCAGCAGCTCGTTTGAGGGTTCCTACGAGCAGTACTTC

j_call: TRBJ2-7
clone_size: -
d_call: -
v_call: TRBV6-5
cdr3_aa: CASSPWINYEQYF
cdr3_nt: TGTGCCAGCAGTCCATGGATCAACTACGAGCAGTACTTC

j_call: TRBJ2-7
clone_size: -
d_call: -
v_call: TRBV30
cdr3_aa: CAWSRTRGYAEQYF
cdr3_nt: TGTGCCTGGAGTCGGACCAGGGGTTACGCCGAGCAGTACTTC

j_call: TRBJ2-1
clone_size: -
d_call: TRBD1
v_call: TRBV14
cdr3_aa: CASSWTGGNWNEQFF
cdr3_nt: TGTGCCAGCAGCTGGACAGGGGGTAATTGGAATGAGCAGTTCTTC

j_call: TRBJ1-2
clone_size: -
d_call: TRBD1
v_call: TRBV30
cdr3_aa: CAWSRTGEGYGYTF
cdr3_nt: TGTGCCTGGAGTAGGACAGGGGAAGGCTATGGCTACACCTTC

j_call: TRBJ2-3
clone_size: once
d_call: -
v_call: TRBV30
cdr3_aa: CAWSVVLGGGPAPDTQYF
cdr3_nt: TGTGCCTGGAGTGTCGTCTTGGGGGGGGGCCCCGCCCCAGATACGCAGTATTTT

j_call: TRBJ2-5
clone_size: -
d_call: TRBD2
v_call: TRBV5-1
cdr3_aa: CASSPLAGVLTGETQYF
cdr3_nt: TGCGCCAGCAGCCCTCTCGCGGGGGTCCTCACCGGGGAGACCCAGTACTTC

j_call: TRBJ2-7
clone_size: -
d_call: -
v_call: TRBV28
cdr3_aa: CASSSPGTQYEQYF
cdr3_nt: TGTGCCAGCAGTTCTCCAGGGACTCAATACGAGCAGTACTTC

j_call: TRBJ1-1
clone_size: -
d_call: -
v_call: TRBV7-8
cdr3_aa: CASSLARGDTEAFF
cdr3_nt: TGTGCCAGCAGCTTAGCGCGGGGGGACACTGAAGCTTTCTTT

j_call: TRBJ2-4
clone_size: -
d_call: -
v_call: TRBV7-9
cdr3_aa: CASSQSGRRGNIQYF
cdr3_nt: TGTGCCAGCAGCCAATCGGGACGTCGTGGGAACATTCAGTACTTC

j_call: TRBJ1-2
clone_size: -
d_call: -
v_call: TRBV14
cdr3_aa: CASSPGALAYYGYTF
cdr3_nt: TGTGCCAGCAGCCCTGGGGCCCTGGCTTACTATGGCTACACCTTC

j_call: TRBJ1-5
clone_size: -
d_call: TRBD1
v_call: TRBV30
cdr3_aa: CAWDRGNQPQHF
cdr3_nt: TGTGCCTGGGACAGGGGAAATCAGCCCCAGCATTTT

j_call: TRBJ1-5
clone_size: -
d_call: -
v_call: TRBV5-4
cdr3_aa: CASSLNSNQPQHF
cdr3_nt: TGTGCCAGCAGCTTGAATAGCAATCAGCCCCAGCATTTT

j_call: TRBJ1-2
clone_size: -
d_call: -
v_call: TRBV15
cdr3_aa: CATSRDTAGYGYTF
cdr3_nt: TGTGCCACCAGCAGAGATACGGCGGGCTATGGCTACACCTTC

j_call: TRBJ1-2
clone_size: once
d_call: -
v_call: TRBV11-2
cdr3_aa: CASNRGGGRYGYTF
cdr3_nt: TGTGCCAGCAACCGAGGGGGGGGCCGCTATGGCTACACCTTC

j_call: TRBJ2-6
clone_size: once
d_call: -
v_call: TRBV5-1
cdr3_aa: CASSLSLSGANVLTF
cdr3_nt: TGCGCCAGCAGCTTATCCCTCTCTGGGGCCAACGTCCTGACTTTC

j_call: TRBJ1-6
clone_size: -
d_call: -
v_call: TRBV29-1
cdr3_aa: CSVSEGDSPLHF
cdr3_nt: TGCAGCGTTTCAGAGGGGGATTCACCCCTCCACTTT

j_call: TRBJ1-6
clone_size: -
d_call: -
v_call: TRBV4-2
cdr3_aa: CASSQERHINSPLHF
cdr3_nt: TGTGCCAGCAGCCAAGAGCGACACATTAATTCACCCCTCCACTTT

j_call: TRBJ1-2
clone_size: -
d_call: TRBD1
v_call: TRBV27
cdr3_aa: CATRRTGRTYGYTF
cdr3_nt: TGTGCCACCCGTAGGACAGGGCGGACCTATGGCTACACCTTC

j_call: TRBJ2-2
clone_size: -
d_call: -
v_call: TRBV14
cdr3_aa: CASSFRTGNGELFF
cdr3_nt: TGTGCCAGCAGCTTCCGGACCGGGAACGGGGAGCTGTTTTTT

j_call: TRBJ2-7
clone_size: once
d_call: TRBD2
v_call: TRBV7-2
cdr3_aa: CASSPGLAGGPYEQYF
cdr3_nt: TGTGCCAGCAGCCCGGGACTAGCGGGGGGGCCCTACGAGCAGTACTTC

j_call: TRBJ1-6
clone_size: -
d_call: TRBD1
v_call: TRBV28
cdr3_aa: CASRTLQGVYNSPLHF
cdr3_nt: TGTGCCAGCAGGACTTTACAGGGGGTCTATAATTCACCCCTCCACTTT

j_call: TRBJ2-7
clone_size: -
d_call: TRBD1
v_call: TRBV7-9
cdr3_aa: CASSRDRGIYEQYF
cdr3_nt: TGTGCCAGCAGCCGAGACAGGGGGATCTACGAGCAGTACTTC

j_call: TRBJ1-1
clone_size: once
d_call: -
v_call: TRBV19
cdr3_aa: CASSIGIGVSSEAFF
cdr3_nt: TGTGCCAGTAGTATAGGGATAGGGGTTTCAAGCGAAGCTTTCTTT

j_call: TRBJ1-4
clone_size: -
d_call: -
v_call: TRBV5-4
cdr3_aa: CASSLFRGDEKLFF
cdr3_nt: TGTGCCAGCAGCTTGTTCAGGGGCGATGAAAAACTGTTTTTT

j_call: TRBJ1-6
clone_size: -
d_call: -
v_call: TRBV6-5
cdr3_aa: CASTYTGFSPLHF
cdr3_nt: TGTGCCAGCACCTATACCGGATTTTCACCCCTCCACTTT

j_call: TRBJ2-3
clone_size: once
d_call: -
v_call: TRBV5-1
cdr3_aa: CASSSSTDTQYF
cdr3_nt: TGCGCCAGCAGCTCTAGCACAGATACGCAGTATTTT

j_call: TRBJ1-5
clone_size: -
d_call: TRBD1
v_call: TRBV2
cdr3_aa: CASSLTGDSNQPQHF
cdr3_nt: TGTGCCAGCAGTTTAACAGGGGATAGCAATCAGCCCCAGCATTTT

j_call: TRBJ2-7
clone_size: -
d_call: TRBD2
v_call: TRBV6-1
cdr3_aa: CASTLAGGSSYEQYF
cdr3_nt: TGTGCCAGCACCTTAGCGGGGGGGAGCTCCTACGAGCAGTACTTC

j_call: TRBJ2-7
clone_size: once
d_call: TRBD2
v_call: TRBV28
cdr3_aa: CASSLASGGSYEQYF
cdr3_nt: TGTGCCAGCAGTTTAGCTAGCGGGGGCTCCTACGAGCAGTACTTC

j_call: TRBJ2-5
clone_size: -
d_call: -
v_call: TRBV19
cdr3_aa: CASSNGGQEETQYF
cdr3_nt: TGTGCCAGTTCGAACGGGGGGCAAGAAGAGACCCAGTACTTC

j_call: TRBJ1-1
clone_size: -
d_call: -
v_call: TRBV29-1
cdr3_aa: CSVGAQGPVEAFF
cdr3_nt: TGCAGCGTTGGGGCGCAGGGACCAGTTGAAGCTTTCTTT

j_call: TRBJ1-6
clone_size: -
d_call: -
v_call: TRBV9
cdr3_aa: CASSVSGQSSYNSPLHF
cdr3_nt: TGTGCCAGCAGCGTATCGGGCCAGAGCTCCTATAATTCACCCCTCCACTTT

j_call: TRBJ2-3
clone_size: -
d_call: -
v_call: TRBV7-2
cdr3_aa: CASSLGHRRSDTQYF
cdr3_nt: TGTGCCAGCAGCTTAGGCCACCGGCGTTCTGATACGCAGTATTTT

j_call: TRBJ1-6
clone_size: once
d_call: TRBD1
v_call: TRBV9
cdr3_aa: CASSGPPTGGNSPLHF
cdr3_nt: TGTGCCAGCAGCGGACCCCCGACAGGGGGAAATTCACCCCTCCACTTT

j_call: TRBJ2-7
clone_size: -
d_call: TRBD2
v_call: TRBV7-2
cdr3_aa: CASSLSRGDEQYF
cdr3_nt: TGTGCCAGCAGCTTATCACGGGGGGACGAGCAGTACTTC

j_call: TRBJ1-1
clone_size: -
d_call: -
v_call: TRBV4-1
cdr3_aa: CASSQAGLNTEAFF
cdr3_nt: TGCGCCAGCAGCCAAGCGGGTTTGAACACTGAAGCTTTCTTT

j_call: TRBJ1-5
clone_size: -
d_call: TRBD1
v_call: TRBV30
cdr3_aa: CAWSRQGGQPQHF
cdr3_nt: TGTGCCTGGAGTAGACAGGGAGGCCAGCCCCAGCATTTT

j_call: TRBJ2-5
clone_size: -
d_call: -
v_call: TRBV2
cdr3_aa: CASSEAGTQETQYF
cdr3_nt: TGTGCCAGCAGTGAAGCTGGGACCCAAGAGACCCAGTACTTC

j_call: TRBJ1-1
clone_size: once
d_call: -
v_call: TRBV18
cdr3_aa: CASSPKGESEAFF
cdr3_nt: TGTGCCAGCTCACCTAAGGGCGAGTCTGAAGCTTTCTTT

j_call: TRBJ1-5
clone_size: -
d_call: -
v_call: TRBV11-2
cdr3_aa: CASSLASGGQPQHF
cdr3_nt: TGTGCCAGCAGCCTTGCGTCAGGCGGGCAGCCCCAGCATTTT

j_call: TRBJ2-5
clone_size: once
d_call: TRBD2
v_call: TRBV6-5
cdr3_aa: CASSVPVGGAQYF
cdr3_nt: TGTGCCAGCAGTGTACCCGTGGGGGGGGCCCAGTACTTC

j_call: TRBJ1-3
clone_size: once
d_call: -
v_call: TRBV19
cdr3_aa: CASSIFVGGYETARERGNTIYF
cdr3_nt: TGTGCCAGTAGTATTTTCGTTGGGGGCTATGAGACCGCCCGGGAACGAGGAAACACCATATATTTT

j_call: TRBJ2-5
clone_size: -
d_call: TRBD2
v_call: TRBV25-1
cdr3_aa: CASSDTGTSGGRWETQYF
cdr3_nt: TGTGCCAGCAGTGACACCGGGACTAGCGGGGGACGGTGGGAGACCCAGTACTTC

j_call: TRBJ2-7
clone_size: -
d_call: -
v_call: TRBV4-1
cdr3_aa: CASSQARADTYEQYF
cdr3_nt: TGCGCCAGCAGCCAAGCTCGGGCAGATACCTACGAGCAGTACTTC

j_call: TRBJ2-1
clone_size: -
d_call: -
v_call: TRBV7-2
cdr3_aa: CASSLDFSGVGVNEQFF
cdr3_nt: TGTGCCAGCAGCTTAGACTTTTCCGGGGTGGGGGTTAATGAGCAGTTCTTC

j_call: TRBJ1-4
clone_size: few
d_call: TRBD1
v_call: TRBV7-9
cdr3_aa: CASSLRQGFEKLFF
cdr3_nt: TGTGCCAGCAGCCTCCGACAGGGCTTCGAAAAACTGTTTTTT

j_call: TRBJ1-1
clone_size: -
d_call: -
v_call: TRBV30
cdr3_aa: CAWSVGQENTEAFF
cdr3_nt: TGTGCCTGGAGTGTAGGTCAGGAGAACACTGAAGCTTTCTTT